Included here is one T cell receptor (beta chain) sequence, with context. Its antigen is still unknown. Specified treatment: about 20 received Ad26.COV2.S at low or high dose, single or two shots; a few received placebo; per-sample allocation not given. Material that was analyzed had been drawn on day 63 after the first vaccine or placebo injection. Immunization relied on an Ad26 vector, which expressed Wuhan-strain SARS-CoV-2 spike. This CDR3 contains 15 residues. Trimming stripped 7 bases from V and 0 bases from J, with 12 bases between. Germline-derived CDR1 and CDR2 are MDHEN and SYDVKM. The data derive from a study of Ad26.COV2.S vaccination and SARS-CoV-2 variants. Across the study: Donor had been placed in the Ad26.COV2.S arm of the COV1001 trial. Points from the study as a whole: Non-spike TCR breadth was similar in vaccine and placebo recipients.

Sequencing was performed with immunoSEQ multiplex PCR; in TCRdb, only in-frame clones are kept and a portion is missing. Altogether 430,000 or so clones are present, 75% to 95% being singletons, with the ten largest covering 9% to 15%. The chain employs TRBV28 and TRBJ2-2, with D perhaps matching TRBD1 (5 bases). The sequence derives from a person aged 18-60 years who received the Ad26.COV2.S COVID-19 vaccine or a placebo. Sequenced here: peripheral blood, sampled in a trial of Ad26.COV2.S vaccine versus placebo. CDR3 region: CASKNRLTNTGELFF. Here the CDR3 DNA reads TGTGCCAGCAAAAACAGGCTAACGAACACCGGGGAGCTGTTTTTT.